This entry lists 15 T cell receptor beta chains sequenced from one sample in a study of blood T cells in healthy people across ages. The second PCR ran about 6 to 12 cycles with a sample-barcoded 5' primer and J-beta primers. From the 5' RACE reads, TCRdb called clonotypes with MiXCR, one entry per CDR3 protein. The repertoire holds about a million distinct CDR3 sequences, with roughly two fifths as singletons. The sequencing input was blood. Every receptor here comes from a man between 18 and 29 years old in good health.

The chain has TRBV7-2 and TRBJ1-1, with 10 nucleotides matching TRBD1. The ends lost 1 base at V and 0 bases at J; junction bases unmatched: 2. The length of the CDR3 is 16 residues. The germline V gene encodes CDR1 SGHTA and CDR2 FQGNSA. For the CDR3, the DNA is TGTGCCAGCAGCTTAGAGGGGACAGGGGTGAACACTGAAGCTTTCTTT. This encodes CASSLEGTGVNTEAFF.

V is TRBV28 and J is TRBJ2-3; TRBD2 is a possible D gene (6 bases). Germline values: CDR1 MDHEN, CDR2 SYDVKM. The length of the CDR3 is 16 residues. The V gene lost 1 base and the J gene lost 0 bases, with 11 bases spanning the gap. The CDR3 DNA follows: TGTGCCAGCAGTTTATTTCGCGGGGCTAGCACAGATACGCAGTATTTT. This sequence encodes CASSLFRGASTDTQYF.

This rearrangement joins TRBV27 to TRBJ2-5; perhaps TRBD2 as D (5 bases). V was pared by 4 bases and J by 9 bases, with 15 bases between. Germline values: CDR1 MNHEY, CDR2 SMNVEV (reference sequence). The CDR3 is 13 amino acids. CDR3 sequence (DNA): TGTGCCAGCAGTTCCACAGTCAAGAGGGCCCAGTACTTC. Its protein is CASSSTVKRAQYF.

Regarding this clonotype: One end of the junction fails to match germline, which may point to a read error. The CDR3 reads CANSSNQGYGYTF. CDR3 nucleotides: TGTGCCAACAGCTCAAACCAGGGTTATGGCTACACCTTC. The V call is TRBV7-2, the J call TRBJ1-2, with a weak D call TRBD1 (5 bases). This CDR3 spans 13 amino acids. Germline-derived CDR1 and CDR2 are SGHTA and FQGNSA.

The chain carries TRBV12-3 or TRBV12-4 and TRBJ1-5; perhaps TRBD1 as D (6 bases). Trimming took 3 bases from V and 3 from J, leaving 12 bases between them. The CDR3 is 15 amino acids. The CDR3 DNA is TGTGCCAGCAGTTTCCGAGGGGGAAACAATCAGCCCCAGCATTTT. It yields the protein CASSFRGGNNQPQHF.

This clonotype was counted between two and nine times. Written as DNA, the CDR3 is TGTGCCATCAGTGAGGGGGGCCAGGCCTATGGCTACACCTTC. This translates into CAISEGGQAYGYTF. This chain joins TRBV10-3 and TRBJ1-2; weak D call: TRBD1 (6 bases). This CDR3 has 14 residues. The V and J ends lost 2 bases and 4 bases respectively, with 11 bases between them. Per the germline V gene, CDR1 is ENHRY and CDR2 is SYGVKD.

This clonotype was detected a few times. This sequence joins TRBV5-6 and TRBJ1-2; D is perhaps TRBD1 (6 bases). This CDR3 region has 15 residues. Trimming shortened V by 2 bases and J by 6 bases, and 17 bases separated the two germline ends. Per the germline V gene, CDR1 is SGHDT and CDR2 is YYEEEE. The CDR3 loop is CASSFLGARGDGYTF. CDR3 in DNA: TGTGCCAGCAGCTTCTTGGGGGCCCGAGGAGATGGCTACACCTTC.

V gene TRBV7-9 combines with J gene TRBJ2-3; 7 nucleotides agree with TRBD1. Germline assignment: CDR1 SEHNR and CDR2 FQNEAQ (reference sequence). V lost 5 bases and J lost 3; bases outside the gene matches: 8. The CDR3 runs 15 residues. CDR3 amino acids: CASSPPQGRTDTQYF. As DNA, the CDR3 is TGTGCCAGCAGCCCTCCACAGGGGCGGACAGATACGCAGTATTTT.

The rearrangement links TRBV27 to TRBJ2-1; the D gene could be TRBD1 or TRBD2 (6 bases each). The CDR3 covers 17 residues. V dropped 5 bases and J dropped 0 bases, with 17 bases sitting between them. The germline V gene encodes CDR1 MNHEY and CDR2 SMNVEV (reference sequence). The CDR3 DNA is TGTGCCAGCAGTACAAGCCGGGGGCTTCACTCCTACAATGAGCAGTTCTTC. The encoded protein is CASSTSRGLHSYNEQFF.

V and J are TRBV4-1 and TRBJ2-3; D unclear. This CDR3 spans 16 amino acids. Trimming removed 0 bases from V and 0 bases from J, with 10 bases in between. Germline loops: CDR1 MGHRA, CDR2 YSYEKL. CDR3 amino acids: CASSQDRAESTDTQYF. CDR3 in DNA: TGCGCCAGCAGCCAAGACAGAGCAGAGAGCACAGATACGCAGTATTTT.

With respect to this clonotype: Compared with germline, one end of the junction differs, possibly owing to a read error. The chain recombines TRBV12-3 or TRBV12-4 with TRBJ2-2; D is undetermined. CDR3 length: 14 amino acids. The CDR3 protein is CAGSLRRRTGELFF. CDR3 DNA: TGTGCCGGCAGTTTACGCCGGCGAACCGGGGAGCTGTTTTTT.

The chain employs TRBV4-3 and TRBJ2-7; tentative D call: TRBD2 (5 bases). Germline-derived CDR1 and CDR2 are LGHNA and YSLEER. The CDR3 is 13 amino acids. V was trimmed by 1 base and J by 6 bases, leaving 10 bases between them. CDR3 sequence reads: CASSQGTGLEQYF. In DNA form, the CDR3 reads TGCGCCAGCAGCCAAGGGACTGGCCTCGAGCAGTACTTC.

The rearrangement links TRBV4-2 to TRBJ2-5; TRBD2 agrees at 8 bases. The CDR3 sequence is 15 residues long. Germline V gives CDR1 LGHNA, CDR2 YNFKEQ. Trimming cost V 4 bases and J 5 bases; bases outside gene matches: 9. CDR3 nucleotide sequence: TGTGCCAGCAGCCCCTCGACTAGCGAGTGGGAGACCCAGTACTTC. Its translation: CASSPSTSEWETQYF.

The rearrangement joins TRBV9 to TRBJ1-1; D might be TRBD1 (6 bases). Germline V CDR1 and CDR2: SGDLS, YYNGEE. With 2 bases removed from V and 1 base from J, the gap between germline ends came to 12 bases. The CDR3 is made up of 15 amino acids. The CDR3 DNA sequence: TGTGCCAGCAGCGTTGGGGGACAACCGAACACTGAAGCTTTCTTT. Its translation: CASSVGGQPNTEAFF.

This clonotype was observed a few times. The chain recombines TRBV10-3 with TRBJ2-7, with a tentative D call TRBD1 (6 bases). From germline, CDR1 is ENHRY and CDR2 SYGVKD. V shed 7 bases and J shed 5 bases, with 18 bases lying between them. This CDR3 is 14 amino acids long. The CDR3 reads CAITSENRDHEQYF. CDR3 coding DNA: TGTGCCATCACGTCGGAAAACAGGGACCACGAGCAGTACTTC.